This TCR beta chain comes out of a study of metastatic and nonmetastatic thyroid tumors. Turning to the study itself: Comparison of repertoires was carried out across blood and tumor or nodule tissue from malignant and benign thyroid patients.

Authors' analysis steps: A papillary thyroid cancer distant-metastasis classifier was built from CDR3 differences across clinicopathological groups. TCRdb reprocessed the PCR reads using MiXCR. These V and J calls rely on TCRdb rather than the paper's analysis. Of 15,000 to 20,000 clones in the sample, about 24% were seen once. Ten or more counts support this clone. Its antigen is undetermined. The germline V gene has CDR1 KGHSH and CDR2 LQKENI. This CDR3 has 12 amino acids. V lost 1 base and J 2 bases, leaving 2 bases between the germline ends. Findings of the study overall: The study reportedly found significantly higher TCR beta diversity in malignant thyroid tumors than benign nodules, in blood and tumor.

None of the patients had undergone any treatment ahead of thyroid surgery. This clonotype was sampled from a female donor with papillary thyroid cancer or a benign thyroid nodule (not recorded which). Some clones in this sample may be carry-over from other donors' samples. Sequencing used adjacent normal tissue. The chain joins TRBV18 to TRBJ2-5; D uncertain. CDR3 sequence: CASSPQQETQYF. Written as DNA, the CDR3 is TGTGCCAGCTCACCACAACAAGAGACCCAGTACTTC.